This is a list of T cell receptor beta chains from one sample in a study of human T cells and chemical hapten exposure. TCRdb called the RACE reads again in MiXCR, with one record for every CDR3 protein. Of 350,000 to 400,000 distinct CDR3 sequences in the sample, about 6% were seen once. Here the sequenced sample was whole blood, taken in connection with sensitization to the hapten diphenylcyclopropenone (DPC). The origin of the receptors is a woman aged 18-30 years with alopecia areata. Some clones in this sample may be carry-over from other donors' samples. CDR3s include the opening cysteine and the closing phenylalanine or tryptophan. The D gene is left open where the match is weak. Clone size is not always given. Where it is, it says once, few, many or a class for expanded clones.

V: TRBV12-3/TRBV12-4
size: many
D: NA
J: TRBJ2-3
CDR3: CASSLIQGGDTQYF
DNA: TGTGCCAGCAGTTTAATACAGGGCGGCGATACGCAGTATTTT

V: TRBV4-1
size: few
D: TRBD2
J: TRBJ2-3
CDR3: CASSQVSAGGGAADTQYF
DNA: TGCGCCAGCAGCCAAGTGTCCGCCGGCGGGGGGGCTGCAGATACGCAGTATTTT

V: TRBV6-6
size: many
D: NA
J: TRBJ1-4
CDR3: CAAKGGANEKLFF
DNA: TGTGCCGCGAAGGGGGGGGCTAATGAAAAACTGTTTTTT

V: TRBV19
size: few
D: NA
J: TRBJ2-7
CDR3: CASSMGASGEQYF
DNA: TGTGCCAGTAGTATGGGAGCTTCCGGCGAGCAGTACTTC

V: TRBV27
size: few
D: NA
J: TRBJ2-7
CDR3: CASSLKFRGFSYEQYF
DNA: TGTGCCAGCAGTTTAAAATTTCGGGGCTTCTCCTACGAGCAGTACTTC

V: TRBV4-2
size: few
D: NA
J: TRBJ2-3
CDR3: CASSQLEAADTQYF
DNA: TGTGCCAGCAGCCAACTTGAGGCCGCAGATACGCAGTATTTT

V: TRBV12-3/TRBV12-4
size: NA
D: TRBD2
J: TRBJ2-1
CDR3: CASSTRGIHNEQFF
DNA: TGTGCCAGCAGTACGCGGGGGATTCACAATGAGCAGTTCTTC

V: TRBV3-1
size: NA
D: NA
J: TRBJ2-7
CDR3: CASSQDTSYEQYF
DNA: TGTGCCAGCAGCCAAGATACGAGCTACGAGCAGTACTTC

V: TRBV18
size: many
D: TRBD1
J: TRBJ2-5
CDR3: CASSPPGQGQETQYF
DNA: TGTGCCAGCTCACCACCGGGACAGGGGCAAGAGACCCAGTACTTC

V: TRBV12-5
size: many
D: NA
J: TRBJ1-1
CDR3: CATKRVEGDTEAFF
DNA: TGTGCTACTAAACGCGTAGAGGGCGACACTGAAGCTTTCTTT

V: TRBV20-1
size: NA
D: TRBD2
J: TRBJ2-2
CDR3: CSARDNLAGGHGELFF
DNA: TGCAGTGCTAGAGATAACCTAGCGGGGGGGCACGGGGAGCTGTTTTTT

V: TRBV7-2
size: many
D: NA
J: TRBJ2-2
CDR3: CASSWTYGNTGELFF
DNA: TGTGCCAGCAGCTGGACATATGGTAACACCGGGGAGCTGTTTTTT

V: TRBV9
size: few
D: TRBD2
J: TRBJ2-7
CDR3: CASSASGGSSYEQYF
DNA: TGTGCCAGCAGCGCTAGCGGGGGAAGCTCCTACGAGCAGTACTTC

V: TRBV12-3/TRBV12-4
size: many
D: NA
J: TRBJ2-1
CDR3: CASSLQTGLYEQFF
DNA: TGTGCCAGCAGTCTTCAAACTGGGCTATATGAGCAGTTCTTC

V: TRBV4-2
size: many
D: NA
J: TRBJ1-6
CDR3: CASSRDRTSYNSPLHF
DNA: TGTGCCAGCAGCCGTGACAGGACATCCTATAATTCACCCCTCCACTTT

V: TRBV6-5
size: NA
D: TRBD1
J: TRBJ2-3
CDR3: CANSYSPQGADTQYF
DNA: TGTGCCAACAGTTACTCGCCACAGGGGGCAGATACGCAGTATTTT

V: TRBV12-3/TRBV12-4
size: NA
D: NA
J: TRBJ1-1
CDR3: CASLLRRTNTEAFF
DNA: TGTGCCAGCCTCTTGAGGAGGACCAACACTGAAGCTTTCTTT

V: TRBV29-1
size: NA
D: NA
J: TRBJ1-2
CDR3: CSVEDPAGIYGYTF
DNA: TGCAGCGTTGAAGATCCTGCAGGGATCTATGGCTACACCTTC

V: TRBV3-1
size: NA
D: TRBD2
J: TRBJ2-2
CDR3: CASSHPAGGNTGELFF
DNA: TGTGCCAGCAGCCACCCAGCGGGGGGCAACACCGGGGAGCTGTTTTTT

V: TRBV12-5
size: NA
D: TRBD1
J: TRBJ1-2
CDR3: CASGLVGDSPGGYTF
DNA: TGTGCTAGTGGTTTGGTGGGGGACAGCCCTGGGGGCTACACCTTC

V: TRBV5-1
size: many
D: NA
J: TRBJ2-2
CDR3: CASSWTGTPNTGELFF
DNA: TGCGCCAGCAGCTGGACCGGGACACCTAACACCGGGGAGCTGTTTTTT

V: TRBV29-1
size: few
D: NA
J: TRBJ1-2
CDR3: CSVGTASNYGYTF
DNA: TGCAGCGTTGGGACAGCCTCTAACTATGGCTACACCTTC

V: TRBV20-1
size: NA
D: NA
J: TRBJ2-3
CDR3: CSASSSGTDTQYF
DNA: TGCAGTGCTAGTAGCAGCGGCACAGATACGCAGTATTTT

V: TRBV11-2
size: many
D: NA
J: TRBJ1-1
CDR3: CASSIPGAEAFF
DNA: TGTGCCAGCAGCATCCCTGGGGCCGAAGCTTTCTTT

V: TRBV7-3
size: many
D: TRBD2
J: TRBJ2-3
CDR3: CASSSRGGVTDTQYF
DNA: TGTGCCAGCAGCTCACGGGGGGGAGTCACAGATACGCAGTATTTT

V: TRBV6-6
size: many
D: NA
J: TRBJ1-1
CDR3: CASAVGNTEAFF
DNA: TGTGCCAGTGCCGTGGGGAACACTGAAGCTTTCTTT

V: TRBV18
size: few
D: NA
J: TRBJ2-3
CDR3: CASSPSGEATDTQYF
DNA: TGTGCCAGCTCACCCTCAGGGGAGGCCACAGATACGCAGTATTTT

V: TRBV10-3
size: NA
D: NA
J: TRBJ2-3
CDR3: CAISDPSRADTQYF
DNA: TGTGCCATCAGTGACCCCTCACGGGCAGATACGCAGTATTTT

V: TRBV7-8
size: few
D: NA
J: TRBJ2-7
CDR3: CASSKIPTGPSDYEQYF
DNA: TGTGCCAGCAGCAAAATACCTACGGGGCCCAGCGACTACGAGCAGTACTTC

V: TRBV4-3
size: few
D: TRBD1
J: TRBJ1-2
CDR3: CASSQVVPGQGASGYTF
DNA: TGCGCCAGCAGCCAAGTGGTACCGGGACAGGGGGCCTCTGGCTACACCTTC

V: TRBV5-1
size: NA
D: NA
J: TRBJ2-1
CDR3: CASSGGERIYNEQFF
DNA: TGCGCCAGCAGCGGCGGGGAAAGAATCTACAATGAGCAGTTCTTC

V: TRBV6-6
size: NA
D: NA
J: TRBJ2-7
CDR3: CASSYPEGNMQYF
DNA: TGTGCCAGCAGTTACCCGGAGGGGAACATGCAGTACTTC

V: TRBV6-5
size: few
D: TRBD1
J: TRBJ1-2
CDR3: CASSYSEGQGTYTF
DNA: TGTGCCAGCAGTTACTCCGAAGGACAGGGGACCTACACCTTC

V: TRBV21-1
size: NA
D: NA
J: TRBJ2-5
CDR3: CASSSRPGNRETQYF
DNA: TGTGCCAGCAGTTCCCGGCCGGGGAATCGGGAGACCCAGTACTTC

V: TRBV9
size: few
D: TRBD2
J: TRBJ2-3
CDR3: CARGLLALGTQYF
DNA: TGTGCCAGAGGATTACTAGCGCTTGGTACGCAGTATTTT

V: TRBV5-4
size: few
D: NA
J: TRBJ2-3
CDR3: CASSPLDRTTDTQYF
DNA: TGTGCCAGCAGCCCCCTCGACAGGACCACAGATACGCAGTATTTT

V: TRBV12-3/TRBV12-4
size: many
D: NA
J: TRBJ1-4
CDR3: CASSPLSEKLFF
DNA: TGTGCCAGCAGTCCCCTTTCCGAAAAACTGTTTTTT

V: TRBV7-9
size: NA
D: NA
J: TRBJ2-7
CDR3: CASSLAGIVYEQYF
DNA: TGTGCCAGCAGCTTAGCAGGGATCGTCTACGAGCAGTACTTC

V: TRBV5-1
size: many
D: NA
J: TRBJ2-3
CDR3: CASARLEGTDTQYF
DNA: TGCGCCAGCGCTCGACTAGAAGGCACAGATACGCAGTATTTT

V: TRBV2
size: NA
D: NA
J: TRBJ2-3
CDR3: CAVKRSSTDTQYF
DNA: TGTGCCGTAAAGCGATCCAGCACAGATACGCAGTATTTT

V: TRBV28
size: many
D: NA
J: TRBJ2-2
CDR3: CASSPLGEELFF
DNA: TGTGCCAGCAGTCCACTAGGGGAGGAGCTGTTTTTT

V: TRBV18
size: many
D: NA
J: TRBJ2-4
CDR3: CASSPQQAQNIQYF
DNA: TGTGCCAGCTCACCACAGCAGGCCCAAAACATTCAGTACTTC

V: TRBV4-3
size: few
D: NA
J: TRBJ2-3
CDR3: CASSQERAVRSSQYF
DNA: TGCGCCAGCAGCCAAGAACGGGCCGTTAGAAGTTCGCAGTATTTT

V: TRBV11-2
size: NA
D: NA
J: TRBJ1-5
CDR3: CASSLGVGFDDQPQHF
DNA: TGTGCCAGCAGCTTAGGGGTGGGGTTTGACGATCAGCCCCAGCATTTT

V: TRBV27
size: NA
D: NA
J: TRBJ2-1
CDR3: CASSLGSPQLGNEQFF
DNA: TGTGCCAGCAGTTTAGGGTCCCCTCAGTTAGGCAATGAGCAGTTCTTC

V: TRBV5-1
size: many
D: NA
J: TRBJ2-3
CDR3: CASSSSGGDTQYF
DNA: TGCGCCAGCAGCTCTTCCGGGGGAGATACGCAGTATTTT

V: TRBV7-9
size: few
D: NA
J: TRBJ2-5
CDR3: CASTIGRQGVETQYF
DNA: TGTGCCAGCACCATTGGGAGGCAGGGGGTCGAGACCCAGTACTTC

V: TRBV7-2
size: many
D: NA
J: TRBJ1-2
CDR3: CASSLNQAGYTF
DNA: TGTGCCAGCAGCCTAAATCAGGCTGGCTACACCTTC

V: TRBV20-1
size: many
D: TRBD1
J: TRBJ1-1
CDR3: CSATYQGARATEAFF
DNA: TGCAGTGCCACTTACCAGGGGGCTAGGGCCACTGAAGCTTTCTTT

V: TRBV14
size: many
D: NA
J: TRBJ2-1
CDR3: CASRQGGGRDEQFF
DNA: TGTGCCAGCAGACAGGGAGGGGGGCGCGATGAGCAGTTCTTC

V: TRBV6-4
size: many
D: NA
J: TRBJ1-4
CDR3: CATHPGPLRRGNEKLFF
DNA: TGTGCCACCCACCCGGGACCCTTGCGGAGGGGTAATGAAAAACTGTTTTTT

V: TRBV5-1
size: many
D: TRBD1
J: TRBJ1-1
CDR3: CASSPTLGQGAPNTEAFF
DNA: TGCGCCAGCAGCCCGACTTTGGGACAGGGGGCTCCGAACACTGAAGCTTTCTTT

V: TRBV7-9
size: many
D: NA
J: TRBJ1-2
CDR3: CASSLGAPSTNYGYTF
DNA: TGTGCCAGCAGCTTAGGTGCGCCGTCTACTAACTATGGCTACACCTTC

V: TRBV7-9
size: few
D: TRBD1
J: TRBJ2-7
CDR3: CASSLGDREDYEQYF
DNA: TGTGCCAGCAGCTTGGGGGACAGGGAAGACTACGAGCAGTACTTC

V: TRBV12-3/TRBV12-4
size: many
D: NA
J: TRBJ1-2
CDR3: CASSLEGLLREDYGYTF
DNA: TGTGCCAGCAGTTTAGAAGGGCTATTGCGGGAAGACTATGGCTACACCTTC

V: TRBV7-3
size: many
D: NA
J: TRBJ1-1
CDR3: CASRPGPASEAFF
DNA: TGTGCCAGCAGACCCGGCCCGGCATCTGAAGCTTTCTTT